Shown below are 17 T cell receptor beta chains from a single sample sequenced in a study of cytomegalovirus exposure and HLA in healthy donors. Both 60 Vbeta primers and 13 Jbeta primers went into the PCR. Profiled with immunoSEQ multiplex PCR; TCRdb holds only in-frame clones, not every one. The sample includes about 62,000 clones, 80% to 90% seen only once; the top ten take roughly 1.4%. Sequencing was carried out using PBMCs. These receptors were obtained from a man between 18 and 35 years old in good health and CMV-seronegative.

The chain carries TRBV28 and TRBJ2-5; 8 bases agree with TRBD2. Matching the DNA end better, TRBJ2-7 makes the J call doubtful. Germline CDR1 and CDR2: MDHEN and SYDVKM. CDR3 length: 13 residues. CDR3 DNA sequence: TGTGCCAGCACCCCGGGGGGGCCCTACGAGCAGTACTTC. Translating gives CASTPGGPYEQYF.

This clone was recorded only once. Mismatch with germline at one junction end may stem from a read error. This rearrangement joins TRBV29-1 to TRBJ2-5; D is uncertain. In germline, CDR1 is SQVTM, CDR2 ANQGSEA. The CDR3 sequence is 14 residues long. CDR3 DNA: TGCAGCGCTGAATCTCAGGTATTACGAGAGACCCAGTACTTC. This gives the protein CSAESQVLRETQYF.

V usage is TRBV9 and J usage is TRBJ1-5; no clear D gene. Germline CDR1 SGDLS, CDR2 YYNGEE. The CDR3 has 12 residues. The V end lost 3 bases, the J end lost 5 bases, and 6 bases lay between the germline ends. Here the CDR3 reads CASSAGDQPQHF. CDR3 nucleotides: TGTGCCAGCAGCGCCGGGGATCAGCCCCAGCATTTT.

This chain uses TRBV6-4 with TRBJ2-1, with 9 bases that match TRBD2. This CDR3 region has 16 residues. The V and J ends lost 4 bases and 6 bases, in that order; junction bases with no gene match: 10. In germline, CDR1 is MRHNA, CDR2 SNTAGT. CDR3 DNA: TGTGCCAGCAGTGTCGACGGCGGGGGGGGACCCAATGAGCAGTTCTTC. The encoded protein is CASSVDGGGGPNEQFF.

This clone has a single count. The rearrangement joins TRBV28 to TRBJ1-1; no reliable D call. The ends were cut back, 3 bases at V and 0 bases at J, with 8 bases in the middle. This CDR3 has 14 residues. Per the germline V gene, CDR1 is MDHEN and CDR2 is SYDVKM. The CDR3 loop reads CASSLWEMNTEAFF. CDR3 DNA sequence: TGTGCCAGCAGTTTGTGGGAGATGAACACTGAAGCTTTCTTT.

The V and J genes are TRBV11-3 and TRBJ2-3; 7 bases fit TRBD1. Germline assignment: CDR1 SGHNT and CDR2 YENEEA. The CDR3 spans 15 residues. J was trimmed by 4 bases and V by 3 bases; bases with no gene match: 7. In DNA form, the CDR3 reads TGTGCCAGCAGCTTGACAGGGATTCTGGCAGATACGCAGTATTTT. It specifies CASSLTGILADTQYF. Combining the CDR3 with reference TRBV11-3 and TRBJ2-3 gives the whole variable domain EAGVVQSPRYKIIEKKQPVAFWCNPISGHNTLYWYLQNLGQGPELLIRYENEEAVDDSQLPKDRFSAERLKGVDSTLKIQPAELGDSAVYLCASSLTGILADTQYFGPGTRLTVL.

CDR3 DNA: TGTGCCTGGGGGGACAGTCATCAGCCCCAGCATTTT. Amino acid sequence: CAWGDSHQPQHF. The chain links TRBV30 to TRBJ1-5; TRBD1 agrees at 7 bases. CDR3 length: 12 amino acids. CDR1 and CDR2 (germline): GTSNPN, SVGIG (reference sequence). The V gene end was trimmed by 5 bases and the J gene end by 5 bases; junction bases not matched to a gene: 3.

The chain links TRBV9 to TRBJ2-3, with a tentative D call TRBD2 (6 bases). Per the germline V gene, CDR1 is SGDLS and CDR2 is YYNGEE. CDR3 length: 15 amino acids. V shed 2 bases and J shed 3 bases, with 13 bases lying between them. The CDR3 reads CASSVSGFGTDTQYF. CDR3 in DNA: TGTGCCAGCAGCGTTAGCGGATTTGGTACAGATACGCAGTATTTT. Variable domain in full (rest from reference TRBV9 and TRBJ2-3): DSGVTQTPKHLITATGQRVTLRCSPRSGDLSVYWYQQSLDQGLQFLIQYYNGEERAKGNILERFSAQQFPDLHSELNLSSLELGDSALYFCASSVSGFGTDTQYFGPGTRLTVL.

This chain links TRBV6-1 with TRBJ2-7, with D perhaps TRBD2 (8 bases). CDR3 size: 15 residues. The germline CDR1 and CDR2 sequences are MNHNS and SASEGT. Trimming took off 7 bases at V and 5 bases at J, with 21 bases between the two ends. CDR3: CASIQGGLVVNEQYF. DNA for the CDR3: TGTGCCAGCATTCAGGGGGGACTAGTTGTAAACGAGCAGTACTTC.

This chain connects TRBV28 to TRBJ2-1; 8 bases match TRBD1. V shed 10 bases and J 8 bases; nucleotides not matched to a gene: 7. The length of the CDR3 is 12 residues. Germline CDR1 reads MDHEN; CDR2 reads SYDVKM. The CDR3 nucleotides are TGTGCCACGCACCCAGGGGGCTATGAGCAGTTCTTC. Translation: CATHPGGYEQFF.

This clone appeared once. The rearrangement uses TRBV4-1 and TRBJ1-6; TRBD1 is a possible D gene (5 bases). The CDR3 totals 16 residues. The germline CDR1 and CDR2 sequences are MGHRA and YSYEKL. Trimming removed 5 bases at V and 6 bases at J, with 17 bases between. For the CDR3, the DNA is TGCGCCAGCAGCTCCCGGGTCGGGGGGGTTAATTCACCCCTCCACTTT. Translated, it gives CASSSRVGGVNSPLHF.

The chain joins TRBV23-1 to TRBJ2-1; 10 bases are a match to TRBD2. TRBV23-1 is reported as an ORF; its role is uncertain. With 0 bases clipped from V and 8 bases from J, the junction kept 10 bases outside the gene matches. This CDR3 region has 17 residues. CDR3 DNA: TGCGCCAGCAGTCAATCGTTCCTAGCGGGGGACGTGTATGAGCAGTTCTTC. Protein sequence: CASSQSFLAGDVYEQFF.

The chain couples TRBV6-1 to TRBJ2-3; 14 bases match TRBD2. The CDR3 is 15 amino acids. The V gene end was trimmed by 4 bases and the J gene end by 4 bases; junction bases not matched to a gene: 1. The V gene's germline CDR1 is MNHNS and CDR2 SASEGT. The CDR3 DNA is TGTGCCAGCAGTGGACTAGCGGGGGGGGCAGATACGCAGTATTTT. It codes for CASSGLAGGADTQYF.

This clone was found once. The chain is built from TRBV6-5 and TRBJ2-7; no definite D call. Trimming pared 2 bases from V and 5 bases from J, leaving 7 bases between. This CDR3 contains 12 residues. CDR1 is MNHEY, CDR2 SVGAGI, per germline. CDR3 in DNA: TGTGCCAGCAGTTACAACAACAACGAGCAGTACTTC. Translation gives CASSYNNNEQYF.

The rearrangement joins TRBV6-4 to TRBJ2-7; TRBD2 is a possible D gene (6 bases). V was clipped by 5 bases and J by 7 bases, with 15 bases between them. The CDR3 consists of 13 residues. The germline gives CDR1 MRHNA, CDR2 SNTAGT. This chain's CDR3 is CASSRDSWGEQYF. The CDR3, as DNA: TGTGCCAGCAGTCGGGACTCCTGGGGAGAGCAGTACTTC.

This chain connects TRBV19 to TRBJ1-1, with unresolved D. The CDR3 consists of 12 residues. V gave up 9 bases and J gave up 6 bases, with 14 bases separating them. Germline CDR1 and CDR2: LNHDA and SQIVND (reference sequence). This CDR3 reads CASLYGSAEAFF. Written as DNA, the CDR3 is TGTGCCAGCCTTTATGGGAGCGCTGAAGCTTTCTTT.

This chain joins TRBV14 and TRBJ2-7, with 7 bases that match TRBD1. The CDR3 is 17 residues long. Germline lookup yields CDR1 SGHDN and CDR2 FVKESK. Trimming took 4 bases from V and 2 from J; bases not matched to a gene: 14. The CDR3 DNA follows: TGTGCCAGCAGCCGTCGGGTCCTCGGACAGGTAACCTACGAGCAGTACTTC. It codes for CASSRRVLGQVTYEQYF. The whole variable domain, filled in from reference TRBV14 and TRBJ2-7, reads EAGVTQFPSHSVIEKGQTVTLRCDPISGHDNLYWYRRVMGKEIKFLLHFVKESKQDESGMPNNRFLAERTGGTYSTLKVQPAELEDSGVYFCASSRRVLGQVTYEQYFGPGTRLTVT.